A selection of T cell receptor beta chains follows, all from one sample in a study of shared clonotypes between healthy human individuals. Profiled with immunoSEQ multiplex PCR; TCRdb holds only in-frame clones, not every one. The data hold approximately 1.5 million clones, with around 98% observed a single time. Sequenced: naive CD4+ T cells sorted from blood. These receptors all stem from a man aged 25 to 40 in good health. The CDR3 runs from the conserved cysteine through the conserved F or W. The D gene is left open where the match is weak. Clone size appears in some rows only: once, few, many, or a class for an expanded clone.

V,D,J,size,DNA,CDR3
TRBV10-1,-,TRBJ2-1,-,TGCGCCAGCAGTGAGGTGAGGGTTAGTGAGCAGTTCTTC,CASSEVRVSEQFF
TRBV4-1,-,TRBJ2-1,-,TGCGCCAGCAGCCAAGGGGGCGGCCACAATGAGCAGTTCTTC,CASSQGGGHNEQFF
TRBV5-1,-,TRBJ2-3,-,TGCGCCACCTGTCTGGGGGTATTGGCAGATACGCAGTATTTT,CATCLGVLADTQYF
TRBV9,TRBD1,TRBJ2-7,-,TGTGCCAGCAGCGTAGATACAGGGGCGGGCGAGCAGTACTTC,CASSVDTGAGEQYF
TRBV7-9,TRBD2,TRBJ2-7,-,TGTGCCAGCAGCACCGGCCGGGACTATGGGGAGCAGTACTTC,CASSTGRDYGEQYF
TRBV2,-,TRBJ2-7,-,TGTGCCAGCATTAACCCCCCCCGGGTCCCCCACGAGCAGTACTTC,CASINPPRVPHEQYF
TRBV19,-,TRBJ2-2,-,TGTGCCAGTAGTATAGGACAAACCCGGGGGGAGCTGTTTTTT,CASSIGQTRGELFF
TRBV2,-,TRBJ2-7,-,TGTGCCAGCGGGGCTATCGCGTCCTCAAAGGCCTACGAGCAGTACTTC,CASGAIASSKAYEQYF
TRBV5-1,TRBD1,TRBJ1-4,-,TGCGCCAGCAGCACCGGGACAGGGGGAGAAAAACTGTTTTTT,CASSTGTGGEKLFF
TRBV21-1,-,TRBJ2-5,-,TGTGCCAGCCTCGGGACAGCGGTAAGGGACCAGTACTTC,CASLGTAVRDQYF
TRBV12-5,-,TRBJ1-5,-,TGTGCTAGTGGTCTCGGCAGGGAAAAGGGCCTCGAGCATTTT,CASGLGREKGLEHF
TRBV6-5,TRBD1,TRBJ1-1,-,TGTGCCAGCAGTACAGGGGCGGCAATGAACACTGAAGCTTTCTTT,CASSTGAAMNTEAFF
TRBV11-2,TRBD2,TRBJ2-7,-,TGTGCCAGCAGCTTAGTATCTAGCGGGATGGGAGCCTACGAGCAGTACTTC,CASSLVSSGMGAYEQYF
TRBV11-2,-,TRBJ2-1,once,TGTGCCAGCAGCCAATCCACCGACGCGCCCTGGGAGCAGTTCTTC,CASSQSTDAPWEQFF
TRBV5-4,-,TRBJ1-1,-,TGTGCCAGCAGCCCGAAGGGGGGAGACACTGAAGCTTTCTTT,CASSPKGGDTEAFF
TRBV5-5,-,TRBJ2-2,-,TGTGCCAGCAGCTTGGAACTGGTTAACACCGGGGAGCTGTTTTTT,CASSLELVNTGELFF
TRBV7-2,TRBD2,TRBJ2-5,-,TGTGCCAGCAGCTACATGCTGGGGGGGTTTTTGGAGACCCAGTACTTC,CASSYMLGGFLETQYF
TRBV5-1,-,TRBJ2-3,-,TGCGCCAGCGGACCCGGGACCCTCGCAGATACGCAGTATTTT,CASGPGTLADTQYF